This T cell receptor (beta chain) was recorded in a study of cytomegalovirus exposure and HLA in healthy donors. Findings and caveats of the study: The study labeled around 160 TCR beta chains cytomegalovirus-associated. The majority of CMV-associated TCR beta chains were reported as apparently HLA-restricted in a later analysis.

This clone was recorded a few times. Its antigen is currently unknown. Losses at the gene ends were 5 bases for V and 4 bases for J; bases not matched to a gene: 5. This CDR3 region has 15 residues. Per the germline V gene, CDR1 is LNHDA and CDR2 is SQIVND (reference sequence). 60 Vbeta and 13 Jbeta primers were used in PCR. Measured with immunoSEQ multiplex PCR; TCRdb has only the in-frame clones, and not every one. The profile shows around 96,000 clones, 65% to 85% of them singletons. J is TRBJ2-2 and V is TRBV19; 9 nucleotides line up with TRBD2. This TCR came from a man younger than 35 in good health and CMV-seronegative. Material for sequencing was PBMCs. In DNA, the CDR3 is TGTGCCAGTAGTTTAGGACTAGCGACCACCGGGGAGCTGTTTTTT. This codes for CASSLGLATTGELFF.